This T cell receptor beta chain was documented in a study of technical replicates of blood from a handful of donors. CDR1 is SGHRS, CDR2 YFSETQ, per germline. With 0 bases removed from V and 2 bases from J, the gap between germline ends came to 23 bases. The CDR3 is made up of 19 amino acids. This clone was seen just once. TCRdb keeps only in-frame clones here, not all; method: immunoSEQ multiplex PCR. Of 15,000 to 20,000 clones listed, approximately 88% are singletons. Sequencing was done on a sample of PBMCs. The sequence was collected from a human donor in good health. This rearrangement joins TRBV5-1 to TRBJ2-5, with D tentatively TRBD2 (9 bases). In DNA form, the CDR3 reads TGCGCCAGCAGCTTGGAAGGGACAGGAGGCCTAGCGGGGCAAGAGACCCAGTACTTC. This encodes CASSLEGTGGLAGQETQYF.